Sequencing of this TCR beta chain was carried out in a study of response to subunit inactivated influenza vaccine. Study results and limitations: It was suggested by the authors that few new T cells are recruited by each seasonal influenza vaccination.

CDR3 length equals 18 residues. With 5 bases clipped from V and 4 bases from J, the junction kept 15 bases outside the gene matches. CDR1 and CDR2 (germline): DFQATT, SNEGSKA (reference sequence). TCRdb fed the RT-PCR reads into MiXCR, producing one record per CDR3 protein. Here the sample spans 530,000 or so distinct CDR3 sequences, 10% to 15% being singletons. This clonotype showed up many times. What it binds is unknown. This sequence originates from a man in his fifties or sixties who received an inactivated influenza vaccine. The sample was PBMCs from blood, taken on the day of vaccination. The chain couples TRBV20-1 to TRBJ2-2; 11 positions agree with TRBD2. CDR3 sequence reads: CSAALSTSGSRGTGELFF. The CDR3 coding sequence is TGCAGTGCTGCCTTGAGTACTAGCGGGAGTCGGGGCACCGGGGAGCTGTTTTTT.